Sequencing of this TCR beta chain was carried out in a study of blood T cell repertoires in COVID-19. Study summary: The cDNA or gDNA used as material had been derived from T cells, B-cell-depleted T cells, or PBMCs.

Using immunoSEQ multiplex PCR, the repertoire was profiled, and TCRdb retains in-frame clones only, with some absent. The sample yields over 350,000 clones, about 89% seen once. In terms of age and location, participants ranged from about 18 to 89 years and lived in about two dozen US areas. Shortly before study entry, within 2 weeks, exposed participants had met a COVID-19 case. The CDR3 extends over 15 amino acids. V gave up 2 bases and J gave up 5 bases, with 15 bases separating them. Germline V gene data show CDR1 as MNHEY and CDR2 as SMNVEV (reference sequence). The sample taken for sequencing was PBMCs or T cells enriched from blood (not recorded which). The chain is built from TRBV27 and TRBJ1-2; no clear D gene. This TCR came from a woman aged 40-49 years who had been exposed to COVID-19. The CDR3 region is CASSLNPSMRYGYTF. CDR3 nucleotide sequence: TGTGCCAGCAGTTTAAACCCCTCGATGAGATATGGCTACACCTTC.